This T cell receptor beta chain derives from a study of response to subunit inactivated influenza vaccine. The CDR3 contains 13 residues. CDR1 and CDR2 (germline): DFQATT, SNEGSKA (reference sequence). Germline trimming cut 6 bases from V and 7 bases from J; bases unmatched to any gene: 9. TCRdb recomputed calls from the RT-PCR reads with MiXCR, one row per CDR3 protein. The data show about 780,000 distinct CDR3 sequences, 15% to 20% seen once. This clonotype was found a few times. The source is a man in his fifties who received an inactivated influenza vaccine. V gene TRBV20-1 combines with J gene TRBJ1-5, with TRBD1 identical over 7 bases. Sequencing used PBMCs from blood, obtained approximately 5 days after vaccination. The CDR3, as DNA: TGCAGTGCCCGAACAGGGGAGGGCCAGCCCCAGCATTTT. Translation: CSARTGEGQPQHF.